The 18 T cell receptor beta chains presented below share a single source sample, sequenced in a study of cytomegalovirus exposure and HLA in healthy donors. PCR employed 60 Vbeta and 13 Jbeta primers. Some clones are missing from TCRdb's copy, which holds only in-frame ones; the method was immunoSEQ multiplex PCR. The data show nearly 110,000 clones, more than 75% seen once. Sequencing input: PBMCs. The receptors derive from a man aged 30 to 39 in good health and CMV-seropositive.

The genes are TRBV2 and TRBJ1-3; D remains unclear. The V gene's germline CDR1 is SNHLY and CDR2 FYNNEI. The CDR3 totals 14 residues. V was cut by 0 bases and J by 0 bases, with 3 bases left in between. The CDR3 region has the DNA TGTGCCAGCAGTGAAGCACTCTCTGGAAACACCATATATTTT. It codes for CASSEALSGNTIYF.

This chain joins TRBV7-9 and TRBJ2-5; D is ambiguous. The J call could be wrong; TRBJ2-7 is a better fit for the DNA end. The CDR3 runs to 12 residues. Germline assignment: CDR1 SEHNR and CDR2 FQNEAQ (reference sequence). This CDR3 reads CASSLTLYEQYF. DNA of the CDR3: TGTGCCAGCAGCTTAACCCTCTACGAGCAGTACTTC.

V is TRBV29-1 and J is TRBJ2-2; 7 bases line up with TRBD2. This CDR3 contains 13 residues. CDR1 and CDR2 from the germline V gene are SQVTM and ANQGSEA. The V and J ends lost 6 bases and 6 bases, in that order; junction bases with no gene match: 7. The CDR3 coding sequence is TGCAGCGTGGGGACTATAATTTCCGGGGAGCTGTTTTTT. It codes for CSVGTIISGELFF.

This clone was seen just once. The chain has TRBV19 and TRBJ1-1, with 7 positions matching TRBD1. The CDR3 spans 18 residues. The germline V gene encodes CDR1 LNHDA and CDR2 SQIVND (reference sequence). V lost 4 bases to trimming and J lost 0 bases; unmatched junction nucleotides: 14. As DNA, the CDR3 is TGTGCCAGTAGTACCCCTTGGGACAGACTCCGCATGAACACTGAAGCTTTCTTT. It encodes CASSTPWDRLRMNTEAFF.

This chain uses TRBV9 with TRBJ2-1; 9 bases match TRBD1. Trimming cost V 2 bases and J 8 bases; bases outside gene matches: 11. CDR3 length: 16 amino acids. Germline V lookup: CDR1 SGDLS, CDR2 YYNGEE. CDR3 loop: CASSVLSQGARDEQFF. The CDR3 nucleotides are TGTGCCAGCAGCGTGTTATCACAGGGGGCGAGAGATGAGCAGTTCTTC.

The V gene is TRBV12-5, the J gene TRBJ1-1, with no clear D. V was shortened by 7 bases and J by 1 base, with 13 bases between the two germline ends. Looked up from germline, CDR1 is LGHNT and CDR2 is FRNRAP. The CDR3 length is 14 residues. Written as DNA, the CDR3 is TGTGCTAGTGCTATTCAGGTGAGGAACACTGAAGCTTTCTTT. Translated: CASAIQVRNTEAFF.

The V gene is TRBV5-4, the J gene TRBJ2-6; TRBD1 agrees at 8 bases. The CDR3 contains 18 residues. Germline lookup yields CDR1 SGHNT and CDR2 YYREEE (reference sequence). Trimming removed 5 bases from V and 0 bases from J; junction bases left unmatched: 10. CDR3 bases: TGTGCCAGCAGATTTGGTTCAGGGGGCACCTCTGGGGCCAACGTCCTGACTTTC. Its protein product is CASRFGSGGTSGANVLTF.

With regard to this clone: Compared with germline, one end of the junction differs, possibly owing to a read error. The chain links TRBV7-9 to TRBJ1-2; 7 nucleotides agree with TRBD1. CDR1 SEHNR and CDR2 FQNEAQ come from the germline V gene (reference sequence). The CDR3 is made up of 15 amino acids. The CDR3 DNA follows: TGTTCCAGCAGCGATTGGACAGGAGCTAACTATGGCTACACCTTC. This sequence encodes CSSSDWTGANYGYTF.

DNA for the CDR3: TGTGCCAGCAGCTTAGGCCCCGAGAACACCTTC. This codes for CASSLGPENTF. J is TRBJ1-2 and V is TRBV7-6; D is unclear. Between the trimmed V and J ends, which lost 1 base and 12 bases, there was a span of 9 bases. The CDR3 has 11 amino acids. The germline V gene has CDR1 SGHVS and CDR2 FNYEAQ.

The chain couples TRBV5-6 to TRBJ1-3; D uncertain. CDR1 is SGHDT, CDR2 YYEEEE, per germline. V was pared by 1 base and J by 2 bases, with 7 bases between. The length of the CDR3 is 14 residues. The DNA for the CDR3 is TGTGCCAGCAGCTTGCGGGGTCCTGGAAACACCATATATTTT. Encoded protein: CASSLRGPGNTIYF.

The chain employs TRBV11-3 and TRBJ2-1, with TRBD2 matching 15 bases. J was trimmed by 9 bases and V by 5 bases; bases with no gene match: 11. The CDR3 contains 17 residues. Looked up from germline, CDR1 is SGHNT and CDR2 is YENEEA. CDR3 region: CASSPSGTSGGWGEQFF. The CDR3 DNA reads as TGTGCCAGCAGCCCCTCCGGGACTAGCGGGGGGTGGGGTGAGCAGTTCTTC. The variable domain in full, completed from reference TRBV11-3 and TRBJ2-1, reads EAGVVQSPRYKIIEKKQPVAFWCNPISGHNTLYWYLQNLGQGPELLIRYENEEAVDDSQLPKDRFSAERLKGVDSTLKIQPAELGDSAVYLCASSPSGTSGGWGEQFFGPGTRLTVL.

This chain links TRBV19 with TRBJ1-2; D is perhaps TRBD1 (6 bases). Trimming shortened V by 5 bases and J by 3 bases, and 19 bases separated the two germline ends. CDR1 is LNHDA, CDR2 SQIVND, per germline (reference sequence). The CDR3 has 16 amino acids. DNA for the CDR3: TGTGCCAGTAGTCCGGACAGAGGGAATTCCCACTATGGCTACACCTTC. It encodes CASSPDRGNSHYGYTF.

The chain links TRBV6-6 to TRBJ2-5; tentatively, D is TRBD1 (6 bases). The V gene lost 6 bases and the J gene lost 1 base, with 9 bases spanning the gap. There are 13 residues in the CDR3. CDR1 and CDR2 (germline): MNHNY, SVGAGI (reference sequence). CDR3 sequence (DNA): TGTGCCAGCAGCCCGGACAGCCAAGAGACCCAGTACTTC. It specifies CASSPDSQETQYF.

The CDR3 nucleotides are TGTGCCAGCAGTTACTCAGGGGCTAGGGAGCTGTTTTTT. Amino acids: CASSYSGARELFF. The chain links TRBV6-5 to TRBJ2-2; a weak D match, TRBD1 (5 bases). The CDR3 has 13 amino acids. Per the germline V gene, CDR1 is MNHEY and CDR2 is SVGAGI. V was shortened by 0 bases and J by 9 bases, with 8 bases between the two germline ends.

The chain is built from TRBV29-1 and TRBJ1-4; D gene ambiguous. CDR1 and CDR2 (germline): SQVTM, ANQGSEA. V gave up 8 bases and J gave up 7 bases, with 20 bases separating them. The CDR3 runs to 14 residues. The CDR3 is CSFNSGGRSEKLFF. CDR3 nucleotide sequence: TGCAGCTTCAACTCAGGTGGGAGAAGTGAAAAACTGTTTTTT.

CDR3 DNA sequence: TGTGCCAGCAGTTGGGGACAGGGAGGCTATGGCTACACCTTC. It is translated as CASSWGQGGYGYTF. The rearrangement uses TRBV6-5 and TRBJ1-2; 9 bases map to TRBD1. The CDR3 runs 14 residues. V lost 4 bases and J lost 4; bases outside the gene matches: 4. Germline V gene sequence: CDR1 MNHEY, CDR2 SVGAGI.

This clone was recorded once. The chain uses TRBV19 and TRBJ1-5; a weak D match, TRBD1 (5 bases). Germline values: CDR1 LNHDA, CDR2 SQIVND (reference sequence). V lost 7 bases to trimming and J lost 2 bases, with 18 bases between them. The CDR3 is made up of 16 amino acids. CDR3 nucleotides: TGTGCCAGTACTCACTGGGGTCTGACAGGCAATCAGCCCCAGCATTTT. Amino acid sequence: CASTHWGLTGNQPQHF.

CDR3 sequence: CASSVGGGVNQPQHF. CDR3 nucleotides: TGTGCCAGCAGCGTAGGAGGGGGGGTCAATCAGCCCCAGCATTTT. The chain is built from TRBV9 and TRBJ1-5; a possible D gene is TRBD1 (6 bases). The CDR3 extends over 15 amino acids. Germline lookup yields CDR1 SGDLS and CDR2 YYNGEE. The V gene lost 0 bases and the J gene lost 3 bases, with 10 bases spanning the gap.